Listed here are 13 T cell receptor beta chains from one sample, sequenced in a study of T cell clonotyping in hematopoietic cell transplantation. Here immunoSEQ multiplex PCR was the method, and the copy in TCRdb shows in-frame clones only, minus some. The sample carries about 36,000 clones, around nine tenths recorded once. Sequencing was done on a sample of peripheral blood mononuclear cells. These receptors came from a woman in her forties in good health. Some clones in this sample may be carry-over from other donors' samples.

The gene calls are TRBV5-1 and TRBJ2-5, with D possibly TRBD1 on 6 matching bases. Trimming stripped 1 base from V and 2 bases from J, with 15 bases between. Germline V gene lookup returns CDR1 SGHRS and CDR2 YFSETQ. The CDR3 is made up of 16 amino acids. CDR3 protein: CASSLNGQPRQETQYF. The CDR3 DNA reads as TGCGCCAGCAGCTTGAATGGACAGCCCAGGCAAGAGACCCAGTACTTC.

The J gene is TRBJ1-2, the V gene TRBV5-6, with D possibly being TRBD1 (6 bases). Per the germline V gene, CDR1 is SGHDT and CDR2 is YYEEEE. This CDR3 has 14 amino acids. Trimming stripped 0 bases from V and 4 bases from J, with 10 bases between. This CDR3 is CASSLGQAIYGYTF. The DNA for the CDR3 is TGTGCCAGCAGCTTGGGACAGGCGATCTATGGCTACACCTTC.

CDR3 sequence: CASSDVTQVEAFF. In DNA, the CDR3 is TGTGCCAGCAGTGACGTGACCCAGGTGGAAGCTTTCTTT. The chain couples TRBV28 to TRBJ1-1; D ambiguous. This CDR3 contains 13 residues. Trimming shortened V by 5 bases and J by 8 bases, and 15 bases separated the two germline ends. Germline assignment: CDR1 MDHEN and CDR2 SYDVKM.

V usage is TRBV5-1 and J usage is TRBJ2-7; 9 positions match TRBD2. Germline values: CDR1 SGHRS, CDR2 YFSETQ. The CDR3 totals 14 residues. Germline trimming cut 4 bases from V and 4 bases from J; bases unmatched to any gene: 6. Here the CDR3 DNA reads TGCGCCAGCAGCCAGGGACTAGCTATTTACGAGCAGTACTTC. Its protein product is CASSQGLAIYEQYF. Using reference TRBV5-1 and TRBJ2-7 for the parts outside the CDR3, the full variable domain is KAGVTQTPRYLIKTRGQQVTLSCSPISGHRSVSWYQQTPGQGLQFLFEYFSETQRNKGNFPGRFSGRQFSNSRSEMNVSTLELGDSALYLCASSQGLAIYEQYFGPGTRLTVT.

V gene TRBV5-1 combines with J gene TRBJ2-5; the D gene is possibly TRBD2 (6 bases). CDR3 length: 14 amino acids. Germline V lookup: CDR1 SGHRS, CDR2 YFSETQ. V was pared by 0 bases and J by 3 bases, with 9 bases between. CDR3 in DNA: TGCGCCAGCAGCTTGGGACTAGATAAAGAGACCCAGTACTTC. Protein product: CASSLGLDKETQYF.

In DNA, the CDR3 is TGTGCCAGCAGCCCTAGCGGGAGAGGACCCTACGAGCAGTACTTC. Amino acids: CASSPSGRGPYEQYF. This chain connects TRBV9 to TRBJ2-7; 10 nucleotides line up with TRBD2. Trimming at V came to 4 bases and at J to 2 bases, leaving 6 bases not matched to a gene. CDR3 length equals 15 residues. From germline, CDR1 is SGDLS and CDR2 YYNGEE.

This chain connects TRBV9 to TRBJ2-7, with D perhaps matching TRBD1 or TRBD2 (6 bases each). With 3 bases removed from V and 2 bases from J, the gap between germline ends came to 12 bases. This CDR3 spans 14 amino acids. The germline gives CDR1 SGDLS, CDR2 YYNGEE. In DNA, the CDR3 is TGTGCCAGCAGCGACGGGGGACAAGCCTACGAGCAGTACTTC. Translated: CASSDGGQAYEQYF.

The chain uses TRBV4-2 and TRBJ2-1; TRBD2 aligns across 7 bases. CDR1 is LGHNA, CDR2 YNFKEQ, per germline. CDR3 size: 13 residues. Trimming took 2 bases from V and 9 from J; bases not matched to a gene: 4. The CDR3 DNA reads TGTGCCAGCAGCCAAAGGCCGGGAGGTGAGCAGTTCTTC. Protein sequence: CASSQRPGGEQFF.

This chain links TRBV5-6 with TRBJ2-6, with 8 bases matching TRBD1. Unmatched junction bases numbered 5, after V lost 4 bases and J lost 2 bases. Germline assignment: CDR1 SGHDT and CDR2 YYEEEE. The CDR3 is made up of 16 amino acids. Written as DNA, the CDR3 is TGTGCCAGCAGCGTGGACAGGGAACCTGGGGCCAACGTCCTGACTTTC. It is translated as CASSVDREPGANVLTF.

The count of this clone is one. The chain has TRBV18 and TRBJ1-5; TRBD1 aligns across 7 bases. J was trimmed by 5 bases and V by 5 bases; bases with no gene match: 6. CDR3 size: 14 residues. From germline, CDR1 is KGHSH and CDR2 LQKENI. This CDR3 is CASSSGQAHQPQHF. The CDR3 DNA follows: TGTGCCAGCTCAAGCGGACAGGCCCATCAGCCCCAGCATTTT.

This chain joins TRBV5-8 and TRBJ1-2, with 10 positions matching TRBD1. The V gene's germline CDR1 is SGHTS and CDR2 YDEGEE. This CDR3 has 16 amino acids. The V segment lost 4 bases and the J segment 3 bases; nucleotides outside the gene matches: 9. CDR3: CASSGRDRGLDYGYTF. DNA for the CDR3: TGTGCCAGCAGCGGCCGGGACAGGGGACTTGACTATGGCTACACCTTC.

The J gene is TRBJ1-2, the V gene TRBV9, with D perhaps matching TRBD1 (5 bases). CDR3 length: 13 amino acids. Germline-derived CDR1 and CDR2 are SGDLS and YYNGEE. V lost 5 bases and J 1 base, leaving 9 bases between the germline ends. In DNA, the CDR3 is TGTGCCAGCAGTTACGACAGTAACTATGGCTACACCTTC. It is translated as CASSYDSNYGYTF. Full variable domain (rest looked up from reference TRBV9 and TRBJ1-2): DSGVTQTPKHLITATGQRVTLRCSPRSGDLSVYWYQQSLDQGLQFLIQYYNGEERAKGNILERFSAQQFPDLHSELNLSSLELGDSALYFCASSYDSNYGYTFGSGTRLTVV.

The chain couples TRBV2 to TRBJ2-7; 7 bases are shared with TRBD2. Germline-derived CDR1 and CDR2 are SNHLY and FYNNEI. The CDR3 is 13 residues long. V lost 7 bases, J lost 7 bases, and 10 bases stayed unmatched. The CDR3 loop is CASTREPGGEQYF. CDR3 in DNA: TGTGCCAGCACCCGGGAACCCGGGGGGGAGCAGTACTTC.